Described below is a single T cell receptor beta chain sequence and its context. CDR1 and CDR2 from the germline V gene are MNHNS and SASEGT. Deletions cut 0 bases from V and 7 bases from J, with 9 bases between. This CDR3 spans 13 amino acids. This specimen belongs to a study of blood T cell repertoires in COVID-19. Study at large: From the United States, Italy and Spain came samples of acute and convalescent COVID-19. In each case, the material was cDNA or gDNA derived from T cells, B-cell-depleted T cells, or PBMCs.

Per the original data handling: Reference gene primer amplification in the assay estimated nucleated cell counts. TCRdb keeps only in-frame clones here, not all; method: immunoSEQ multiplex PCR. V and J calls and clone size come straight from that table; D and trimming were deduced from the DNA. Of 250,000 to 300,000 clones detected, over 80% appear once; the ten largest clones hold less than 6%. The source is a man between 60 and 70 years old who had recovered from COVID-19. The chain couples TRBV6-1 to TRBJ1-2; D remains ambiguous. The sequencing input was peripheral blood. CDR3 sequence reads: CASSEAETSGYTF. The CDR3 nucleotides are TGTGCCAGCAGTGAAGCGGAGACGAGTGGCTACACCTTC.